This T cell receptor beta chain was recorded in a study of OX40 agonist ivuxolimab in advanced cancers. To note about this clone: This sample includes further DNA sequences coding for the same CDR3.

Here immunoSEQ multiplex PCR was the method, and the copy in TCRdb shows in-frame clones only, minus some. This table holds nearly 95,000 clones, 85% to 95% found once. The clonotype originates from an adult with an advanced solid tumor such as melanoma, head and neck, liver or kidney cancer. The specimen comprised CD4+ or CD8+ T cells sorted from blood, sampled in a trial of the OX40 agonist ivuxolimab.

CDR3 sequence: CASSPNNNEQFF. In DNA, the CDR3 is TGTGCCAGCAGCCCCAATAACAATGAGCAGTTCTTC. J is TRBJ2-1 and V is TRBV9; no clear D gene. The CDR3 has 12 residues. The V and J ends lost 4 bases and 5 bases respectively, with 7 bases between them. Germline lookup yields CDR1 SGDLS and CDR2 YYNGEE.